The 8 T cell receptor beta chains presented below share a single source sample, sequenced in a study of T-cell reconstitution after alpha-beta-depleted transplantation in children (dated by TCRdb to the mid-2010s). In light of the paper, this sample's treatment or condition label describes: allogeneic hematopoietic cell transplantation with graft depleted of TCRalphabeta T cells and CD19 B cells. The receptor library was made with PCR. Sequencing instrument: Illumina HiSeq 2500. To normalize quantification of the TCRbeta repertoire, the TCR libraries were built with molecular barcoding that relied on unique molecular identifiers. TCRdb redid the processing of the public reads, applying fastp at Q25 and MiXCR, and retained in-frame beta chains. All rows with the same CDR3 protein become a single entry with the most common DNA and genes. The sample has more than 500,000 distinct CDR3 sequences on record, about an eighth of them singletons. The top ten clonotypes cover 12% to 15% of the sample.

The sample here was PBMCs, mostly from graft donor cells, taken 180 days after TCRalphabeta/CD19-depleted stem cell transplant. The receptors derive from a female patient under 10 years old who had a stem cell transplant for aplastic anemia, so the T cells may come from the graft donor.

The rearrangement uses TRBV2 and TRBJ1-5; a possible D gene is TRBD1 (6 bases). Germline-derived CDR1 and CDR2 are SNHLY and FYNNEI. The CDR3 consists of 14 residues. Trimming removed 7 bases from V and 1 base from J, with 11 bases in between. CDR3 nucleotides: TGTGCCAGCACGGGGGGCCGGAGCAATCAGCCCCAGCATTTT. This translates into CASTGGRSNQPQHF.

In its sample, this clonotype was seen a few times. This may stem from a read error, because a much larger clone lies one nucleotide away. The rearrangement uses TRBV18 and TRBJ2-6, with TRBD1 matching 9 bases. The CDR3 sequence is 17 residues long. Germline V gene data show CDR1 as KGHSH and CDR2 as LQKENI. The CDR3 DNA sequence: TGTGCCAGCTCACCGGACAGGGGTGGCTCTGGGGCCAACGGCCTGACTTTC. It yields the protein CASSPDRGGSGANGLTF.

This clonotype was seen ten or more times. The chain employs TRBV29-1 and TRBJ2-7; 11 bases are a match to TRBD2. The CDR3 runs 15 residues. In germline, CDR1 is SQVTM, CDR2 ANQGSEA. Trimming removed 6 bases from V and 7 bases from J; junction bases left unmatched: 14. The CDR3 protein is CSVNTLAGGPGEQYF. As DNA, the CDR3 is TGCAGCGTCAATACTTTAGCGGGAGGGCCGGGGGAGCAGTACTTC.

This clonotype was observed a handful of times. V and J are TRBV7-7 and TRBJ2-2; D is uncertain. The CDR3 runs to 15 residues. CDR1 and CDR2 (germline): SSHAT, FNYEAQ (reference sequence). Trimming pared 5 bases from V and 0 bases from J, leaving 10 bases between. In DNA form, the CDR3 reads TGTGCCAGCAGCCATACAGAGTCGAACACCGGGGAGCTGTTTTTT. Translating gives CASSHTESNTGELFF.

This clonotype occurred a few times. The chain has TRBV7-8 and TRBJ1-1; no firm D call. The germline V gene encodes CDR1 SGHVS and CDR2 FQNEAQ. The CDR3 covers 13 residues. V was pared by 2 bases and J by 6 bases, with 10 bases between. The chain's CDR3 is CASSLKGGPEAFF. For the CDR3, the DNA is TGTGCCAGCAGCTTAAAAGGCGGGCCTGAAGCTTTCTTT.

The V gene is TRBV7-2, the J gene TRBJ1-1; D perhaps matches TRBD1 (5 bases). The germline CDR1 and CDR2 sequences are SGHTA and FQGNSA. The CDR3 covers 13 residues. Trimming left V 4 bases short and J 5 bases short, with 11 bases between. This CDR3 reads CASSSWGGTEAFF. CDR3 in DNA: TGTGCCAGCAGCTCTTGGGGGGGGACTGAAGCTTTCTTT.

This clonotype was detected ten times or more. CDR3 in amino acids: CASSFSGTGALEGYTF. As DNA, the CDR3 is TGTGCCAGCAGTTTCTCCGGGACAGGGGCCCTGGAGGGCTACACCTTC. J is TRBJ1-2 and V is TRBV12-3 or TRBV12-4, with 10 positions matching TRBD1. V lost 3 bases and J lost 8; bases outside the gene matches: 12. The CDR3 runs to 16 residues.

This clonotype was seen at least ten times. V gene TRBV6-2 or TRBV6-3 combines with J gene TRBJ2-7; D call uncertain. This CDR3 is 12 amino acids long. Trimming took off 4 bases at V and 2 bases at J, with 6 bases between the two ends. Germline V gene lookup returns CDR1 MNHEY and CDR2 SVGEGT. The CDR3 sequence is CASSFVPYEQYV. CDR3 in DNA: TGTGCCAGCAGTTTTGTACCCTACGAGCAGTACGTC.